These T cell receptor beta chains were read from a single sample in a study of Ad26.COV2.S vaccination and SARS-CoV-2 variants. The protocol was immunoSEQ multiplex PCR, while the TCRdb copy is restricted to in-frame clones and leaves out a portion. The table includes fewer than 300,000 clones, around 87% detected once. The sample was peripheral blood, taken in a trial of Ad26.COV2.S vaccine versus placebo. All receptors derive from a person aged 18 to 59 who received the Ad26.COV2.S COVID-19 vaccine or a placebo. The CDR3 runs from the conserved cysteine through the conserved F or W. D genes are given only for firm matches. Clone size appears in some rows only: once, few, many, or a class for an expanded clone.

CASSYGDDTDTQYF | TGTGCCAGCAGTTACGGTGACGACACAGATACGCAGTATTTT | TRBJ2-3 | TRBV6-5 | . | . | 14
CASSPGRRVTYEQYF | TGTGCCAGCAGCCCGGGACGGCGGGTTACCTACGAGCAGTACTTC | TRBJ2-7 | TRBV14 | . | . | 15
CASSESRDRVSGANVLTF | TGTGCCAGCAGCGAAAGCCGGGACAGGGTCTCTGGGGCCAACGTCCTGACTTTC | TRBJ2-6 | TRBV27 | . | TRBD1 | 18
CASSLYRANEKLFF | TGTGCCAGCAGTTTGTACAGAGCTAATGAAAAACTGTTTTTT | TRBJ1-4 | TRBV3-1/TRBV3-2 | . | . | 14
CASSEVDRGDAFF | TGTGCCAGCAGTGAAGTCGACAGGGGGGACGCTTTCTTT | TRBJ1-1 | TRBV6-1 | . | TRBD1 | 13
CASSLRQGRIYEQYF | TGTGCCAGCAGCTTGCGCCAGGGAAGAATCTACGAGCAGTACTTC | TRBJ2-7 | TRBV5-6 | . | . | 15
CASSSIAGIGLYEQYF | TGTGCCAGCAGCTCCATAGCGGGGATCGGGCTCTACGAGCAGTACTTC | TRBJ2-7 | TRBV7-8 | . | TRBD2 | 16
CASSPTPSTGSNQPQHF | TGTGCCAGCTCCCCTACCCCCTCCACAGGTTCCAATCAGCCCCAGCATTTT | TRBJ1-5 | TRBV18 | . | . | 17
CASSLDVSDYNEQFF | TGTGCCAGCAGCTTAGATGTTTCGGATTACAATGAGCAGTTCTTC | TRBJ2-1 | TRBV7-6 | few | . | 15
CASSRSPGYEQYF | TGTGCCAGCAGCCGATCCCCGGGTTACGAGCAGTACTTC | TRBJ2-7 | TRBV7-3 | . | . | 13